The 11 T cell receptor beta chains below were found in one sample sequenced in a study of T cell changes during pregnancy in multiple sclerosis. TCRdb keeps only in-frame clones here, not all; method: immunoSEQ multiplex PCR. This table holds about 34,000 clones, about 87% found once. Here the sequenced sample was CD8+ T cells from peripheral blood mononuclear cells, taken in the third trimester of pregnancy. The receptors shown here come from a female donor with multiple sclerosis, enrolled in a pregnancy study.

The rearrangement links TRBV4-1 to TRBJ1-5, with 7 bases matching TRBD1. The V segment lost 1 base and the J segment 4 bases; nucleotides outside the gene matches: 4. CDR1 and CDR2 from the germline V gene are MGHRA and YSYEKL. The CDR3 consists of 15 residues. CDR3 residues: CASSQARGYNQPQHF. As DNA, the CDR3 is TGCGCCAGCAGCCAAGCCAGGGGGTATAATCAGCCCCAGCATTTT.

The V gene is TRBV7-9, the J gene TRBJ2-7, with 8 nucleotides matching TRBD1. CDR1 and CDR2 from the germline V gene are SEHNR and FQNEAQ (reference sequence). J was trimmed by 3 bases and V by 8 bases; bases with no gene match: 9. The CDR3 runs to 14 residues. The CDR3 sequence is CASDSAGGLYEQYF. The DNA of the CDR3 is TGTGCCAGCGATTCGGCAGGGGGCCTCTACGAGCAGTACTTC.

V usage is TRBV7-8 and J usage is TRBJ2-7, with 8 bases aligning to TRBD2. The CDR3 has 14 residues. CDR1 and CDR2 (germline): SGHVS, FQNEAQ. Unmatched junction bases numbered 8, after V lost 5 bases and J lost 5 bases. This chain's CDR3 is CASSQGLGVHEQYF. The CDR3 nucleotides are TGTGCCAGCAGCCAGGGACTAGGTGTCCACGAGCAGTACTTC.

This sequence joins TRBV4-3 and TRBJ2-7, with TRBD1 matching 9 bases. J was trimmed by 7 bases and V by 1 base; bases with no gene match: 5. The CDR3 has 14 residues. Per the germline V gene, CDR1 is LGHNA and CDR2 is YSLEER. Here the CDR3 DNA reads TGCGCCAGCAGCCAAGGGACAGGGGACGGGGAGCAGTACTTC. Residues: CASSQGTGDGEQYF.

The chain is built from TRBV25-1 and TRBJ1-1; D unclear. CDR3 length: 12 residues. Trimming took off 4 bases at V and 1 base at J, with 4 bases between the two ends. Germline V gene lookup returns CDR1 MGHDK and CDR2 SYGVNS. CDR3 bases: TGTGCCAGCAGTGTCGGGAACACTGAAGCTTTCTTT. Translating gives CASSVGNTEAFF.

The rearrangement uses TRBV5-1 and TRBJ2-5; TRBD2 aligns across 8 bases. Germline V gene sequence: CDR1 SGHRS, CDR2 YFSETQ. The CDR3 loop spans 15 amino acids. The J segment lost 0 bases and the V segment lost 0 bases, leaving 1 base of the junction unmatched. This chain's CDR3 is CASSLVAGNQETQYF. CDR3 sequence (DNA): TGCGCCAGCAGCTTGGTAGCGGGGAACCAAGAGACCCAGTACTTC.

This clone was observed a single time. J is TRBJ1-2 and V is TRBV7-2; 9 nucleotides match TRBD1. CDR3 length equals 15 residues. V trimming: 5 bases; J trimming: 6 bases; junction bases outside the gene matches: 10. Germline V lookup: CDR1 SGHTA, CDR2 FQGNSA. The CDR3 loop reads CASSPNSGTGHGYTF. CDR3 nucleotide sequence: TGTGCCAGCAGCCCAAATTCCGGGACAGGGCATGGCTACACCTTC.

The chain carries TRBV6-5 and TRBJ2-7; 9 bases line up with TRBD1. V lost 6 bases and J lost 2; bases outside the gene matches: 2. The CDR3 sequence is 13 residues long. Germline V CDR1 and CDR2: MNHEY, SVGAGI. The DNA of the CDR3 is TGTGCCAGCAGGGGACAGGGCCCCTACGAGCAGTACTTC. It is translated as CASRGQGPYEQYF.

The J gene is TRBJ2-1, the V gene TRBV7-9; a possible D gene is TRBD2 (6 bases). Trimming took off 6 bases at V and 7 bases at J, with 10 bases between the two ends. This CDR3 has 12 residues. From germline, CDR1 is SEHNR and CDR2 FQNEAQ (reference sequence). The CDR3 protein is CASSWDSNEQFF. CDR3 DNA: TGTGCCAGCAGTTGGGACTCGAATGAGCAGTTCTTC.

The chain combines TRBV10-3 with TRBJ1-2, with D perhaps TRBD1 (6 bases). The CDR3 has 15 residues. The germline CDR1 and CDR2 sequences are ENHRY and SYGVKD. Trimming cost V 5 bases and J 3 bases, with 16 bases left between them. CDR3 protein: CAISRQANSDYGYTF. The CDR3 DNA reads TGTGCCATCAGTCGACAGGCGAACTCCGACTATGGCTACACCTTC.

The chain recombines TRBV5-5 with TRBJ2-2; weak D call: TRBD2 (5 bases). This CDR3 is 15 amino acids long. Germline V gene sequence: CDR1 SGHKS, CDR2 YYEKEE (reference sequence). V was trimmed by 4 bases and J by 6 bases, leaving 16 bases between them. The CDR3: CASSPGEEAPGELFF. The CDR3 region has the DNA TGTGCCAGCAGCCCCGGAGAGGAGGCCCCCGGGGAGCTGTTTTTT.